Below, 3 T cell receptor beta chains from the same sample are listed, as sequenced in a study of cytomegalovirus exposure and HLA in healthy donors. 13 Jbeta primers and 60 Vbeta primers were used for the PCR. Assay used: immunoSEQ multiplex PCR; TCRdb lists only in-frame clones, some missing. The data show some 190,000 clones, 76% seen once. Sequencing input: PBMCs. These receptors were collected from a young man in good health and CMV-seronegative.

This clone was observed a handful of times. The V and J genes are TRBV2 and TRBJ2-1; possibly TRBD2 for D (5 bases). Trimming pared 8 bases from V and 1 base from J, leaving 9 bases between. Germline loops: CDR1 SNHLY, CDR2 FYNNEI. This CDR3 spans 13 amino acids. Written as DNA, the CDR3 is TGTGCCAGCCGGGAAGTATCCTACAATGAGCAGTTCTTC. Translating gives CASREVSYNEQFF.

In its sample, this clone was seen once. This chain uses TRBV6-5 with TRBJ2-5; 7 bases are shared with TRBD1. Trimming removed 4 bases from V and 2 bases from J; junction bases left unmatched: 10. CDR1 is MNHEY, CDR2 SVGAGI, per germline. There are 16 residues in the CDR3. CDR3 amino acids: CASSSRQGPPQETQYF. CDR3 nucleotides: TGTGCCAGCAGTTCCCGACAGGGCCCACCTCAAGAGACCCAGTACTTC.

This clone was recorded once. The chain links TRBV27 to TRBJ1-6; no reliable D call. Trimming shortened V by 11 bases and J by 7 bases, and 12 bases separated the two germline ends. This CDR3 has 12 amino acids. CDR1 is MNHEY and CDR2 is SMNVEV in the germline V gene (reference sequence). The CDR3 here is CASGSGNSPLHF. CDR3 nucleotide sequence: TGTGCCTCGGGGTCTGGAAATTCACCCCTCCACTTT.